What follows are 8 T cell receptor beta chains derived from one specimen sequenced in a study of identical twins. In TCRdb, the 5' RACE reads were re-called with MiXCR into one record per CDR3 protein. The sample holds about 290,000 distinct CDR3 sequences; 8.5% to 9.5% are singletons and the top ten take 6% to 8.5%. This sample was shared with a second study, whose subject was yellow fever vaccine responses in identical twins.

Sequenced material: CD8+ T cells sorted from blood. The receptors originated from a woman younger than 35 in good health.

The chain carries TRBV30 and TRBJ2-1; 14 nucleotides line up with TRBD2. Germline CDR1 is GTSNPN and CDR2 is SVGIG (reference sequence). The CDR3 length is 16 residues. Germline trimming cut 1 base from V and 8 bases from J; bases unmatched to any gene: 7. The DNA of the CDR3 is TGTGCCTGGAGTGCTGGACTAGCGGGGGGCTGGGATGAGCAGTTCTTC. It yields the protein CAWSAGLAGGWDEQFF.

This clonotype was counted only a few times. The chain is built from TRBV6-2 or TRBV6-3 and TRBJ2-3; D tentatively fits TRBD1 or TRBD2 (5 bases each). This CDR3 comprises 15 residues. V lost 1 base, J lost 5 bases, and 13 bases lay in between. The germline gives CDR1 MNHEY, CDR2 SVGEGT. The CDR3 sequence is CASSYFQEGLDTQYF. The CDR3 DNA is TGTGCCAGCAGTTACTTTCAAGAGGGGCTAGATACGCAGTATTTT.

V is TRBV7-9 and J is TRBJ2-4; TRBD2 might be the D (6 bases). The length of the CDR3 is 14 residues. CDR1 is SEHNR and CDR2 is FQNEAQ in the germline V gene (reference sequence). V was pared by 1 base and J by 8 bases, with 12 bases between. CDR3 region: CASSLGDGSHIQYF. CDR3 in DNA: TGTGCCAGCAGCTTAGGGGACGGGAGTCACATTCAGTACTTC. The full variable domain, completed using reference TRBV7-9 and TRBJ2-4, is DTGVSQNPRHKITKRGQNVTFRCDPISEHNRLYWYRQTLGQGPEFLTYFQNEAQLEKSRLLSDRFSAERPKGSFSTLEIQRTEQGDSAMYLCASSLGDGSHIQYFGAGTRLSVL.

A few counts support this clonotype. CDR3 sequence: CASSLSGTSGVPPDTQYF. The CDR3 DNA sequence: TGTGCCAGCAGCTTAAGTGGGACTAGCGGGGTCCCGCCAGATACGCAGTATTTT. The chain joins TRBV7-3 to TRBJ2-3; 13 positions match TRBD2. Germline CDR1 SGHTA, CDR2 FQGTGA. V dropped 1 base and J dropped 4; count of bases not matched to a gene: 8. The CDR3 has 18 residues. The entire variable domain, with the rest obtained from reference TRBV7-3 and TRBJ2-3, is as follows: GAGVSQTPSNKVTEKGKYVELRCDPISGHTALYWYRQSLGQGPEFLIYFQGTGAADDSGLPNDRFFAVRPEGSVSTLKIQRTERGDSAVYLCASSLSGTSGVPPDTQYFGPGTRLTVL.

The chain combines TRBV7-9 with TRBJ1-4; the D gene is possibly TRBD1 (5 bases). The CDR3 length is 14 residues. CDR1 and CDR2 from the germline V gene are SEHNR and FQNEAQ (reference sequence). V was shortened by 5 bases and J by 5 bases, with 12 bases between the two germline ends. CDR3: CASSPQEDNEKLFF. DNA of the CDR3: TGTGCCAGCAGCCCACAGGAAGACAATGAAAAACTGTTTTTT.

This clonotype was seen repeatedly, ten times or more. This chain joins TRBV12-3 or TRBV12-4 and TRBJ1-5; D remains ambiguous. The CDR3 is made up of 13 amino acids. The ends were cut back, 6 bases at V and 7 bases at J, with 13 bases in the middle. CDR3 amino acids: CASRLIADQPQHF. The CDR3 region has the DNA TGTGCCAGCAGGCTCATTGCGGACCAGCCCCAGCATTTT.

This clonotype was counted a few times. The chain recombines TRBV4-3 with TRBJ2-7; TRBD1 agrees at 9 bases. The V gene end was trimmed by 0 bases and the J gene end by 2 bases; junction bases not matched to a gene: 5. In germline, CDR1 is LGHNA, CDR2 YSLEER. The CDR3 spans 16 residues. CDR3 DNA: TGCGCCAGCAGCCAAGACGGACAGGGGAATGCCTACGAGCAGTACTTC. Its translation is CASSQDGQGNAYEQYF.

This clonotype was seen a handful of times. The V and J genes are TRBV30 and TRBJ2-1; TRBD2 is a possible D gene (6 bases). The germline gives CDR1 GTSNPN, CDR2 SVGIG (reference sequence). The CDR3 contains 14 residues. The V end was cut by 3 bases, the J end by 7 bases, with 16 bases between. For the CDR3, the DNA is TGTGCCTGGAGCCGGGGCGGGGCCAGAAATGAGCAGTTCTTC. This encodes CAWSRGGARNEQFF.